This TCR beta chain was identified during a study of beta chain features in type 1 diabetes. Overall study results and limits: Within each of all four CD4+ subsets, Type 1 diabetes patients had TCRB CDR3s that were moderately but significantly shorter.

Expressed TCRB transcripts were sequenced after all isolated RNA was converted to cDNA. Sequencing used immunoSEQ multiplex PCR; TCRdb keeps in-frame clones, though not all of them. The sample consists of about 270,000 clones, approximately 15% of them appearing once. This clone turned up a few times. Its antigen is not identified. This sample also contains other DNA sequences that code for the same CDR3. The CDR3 runs 12 residues. Trimming took 0 bases from V and 4 from J, leaving 4 bases between them. CDR1 is SGHTA, CDR2 FQGNSA, per germline. The clonotype was recovered from a man aged 25-45 years with type 1 diabetes. Sequenced sample: naive CD4+ T cells from blood. This chain uses TRBV7-2 with TRBJ2-7, with D unresolved. CDR3 amino acids: CASSLARYEQYF. CDR3 coding DNA: TGTGCCAGCAGCTTAGCTCGGTACGAGCAGTACTTC. The full variable domain, with the rest looked up from reference TRBV7-2 and TRBJ2-7, is GAGVSQSPSNKVTEKGKDVELRCDPISGHTALYWYRQSLGQGLEFLIYFQGNSAPDKSGLPSDRFSAERTGGSVSTLTIQRTQQEDSAVYLCASSLARYEQYFGPGTRLTVT.